The 15 T cell receptor beta chains given below trace back to one sample, sequenced in a study of regulatory T cells in long-lasting Graves disease. Stated time point: newly diagnosed GD, antithyroid drugs for less than 3 months. Generation of the TCR library employed RNA extracted from PBMCs. Arm-PCR with iRepertoire HTBI primers amplified the CDR3 regions for these TCR beta libraries. TCRdb re-called the multiplex PCR reads through MiXCR, storing one row per CDR3 protein. The data contain 440,000 or so distinct CDR3 sequences, approximately 16% of them seen just once; the ten biggest clones take up around 11%. These records were also assigned to another study, of T cells in Graves' hyperthyroidism and ophthalmopathy.

Sequenced material: peripheral blood mononuclear cells (PBMCs), taken at new diagnosis, from a patient treated with antithyroid drugs. Receptors originate from a woman under 40 with Graves disease.

The J gene is TRBJ2-4, the V gene TRBV2; a possible D gene is TRBD1 (5 bases). Trimming removed 7 bases from V and 4 bases from J, with 14 bases in between. The CDR3 contains 14 residues. The germline V gene encodes CDR1 SNHLY and CDR2 FYNNEI. The CDR3 is CASKGQAPKNIQYF. CDR3 in DNA: TGTGCCAGCAAGGGGCAGGCCCCAAAAAACATTCAGTACTTC.

The rearrangement links TRBV6-2 or TRBV6-3 to TRBJ1-2; D is perhaps TRBD1 (6 bases). V lost 6 bases and J 7 bases, leaving 18 bases between the germline ends. This CDR3 is built from 14 residues. Per germline, CDR1 MNHEY and CDR2 SVGEGT. CDR3 sequence reads: CASSPQLDRSGYTF. The CDR3, as DNA: TGTGCCAGCAGCCCTCAACTCGACAGGAGTGGCTACACCTTC.

This clonotype was seen repeatedly, ten times or more. The rearrangement joins TRBV5-1 to TRBJ2-1; 9 bases agree with TRBD2. V lost 0 bases and J lost 6; bases outside the gene matches: 7. The CDR3 is 16 amino acids. CDR1 SGHRS and CDR2 YFSETQ come from the germline V gene. CDR3 nucleotide sequence: TGCGCCAGCAGCTTGGTGACTAGCGGAGGGGGCAATGAGCAGTTCTTC. Protein: CASSLVTSGGGNEQFF.

V gene TRBV9 combines with J gene TRBJ1-2; no clear D gene. Trimming took 6 bases from V and 7 from J, leaving 7 bases between them. Germline V CDR1 and CDR2: SGDLS, YYNGEE. The CDR3 has 10 residues. As DNA, the CDR3 is TGTGCCAGCAAAAACCGTGGCTACACCTTC. Translated: CASKNRGYTF.

A remark on this clonotype: A much larger clone lies a single base off, so this may be a read error. This rearrangement joins TRBV7-9 to TRBJ2-4; no clear D gene. Trimming removed 1 base from V and 13 bases from J, with 17 bases in between. The length of the CDR3 is 14 residues. The germline V gene has CDR1 SEHNR and CDR2 FQNEAQ (reference sequence). The CDR3 loop is CASSLDQLGDEQYF. In DNA form, the CDR3 reads TGTGCCAGCAGCTTAGATCAGTTGGGTGATGAGCAGTACTTC.

This clonotype was found many times. In nucleotides, the CDR3 is TGTGCCAGCAGCTCTACACCGGGACGGTTCATTGAGCAGTACTTC. Residues: CASSSTPGRFIEQYF. V gene TRBV13 combines with J gene TRBJ2-7; D is perhaps TRBD1 or TRBD2 (5 bases each). V was trimmed by 4 bases and J by 7 bases, leaving 20 bases between them. CDR1 and CDR2 (germline): PRHDT, FYEKMQ (reference sequence). CDR3 length: 15 amino acids. The full variable domain, with the rest looked up from reference TRBV13 and TRBJ2-7, is AAGVIQSPRHLIKEKRETATLKCYPIPRHDTVYWYQQGPGQDPQFLISFYEKMQSDKGSIPDRFSAQQFSDYHSELNMSSLELGDSALYFCASSSTPGRFIEQYFGPGTRLTVT.

Ten or more counts support this clonotype. The J gene is TRBJ2-5, the V gene TRBV7-2; 10 bases line up with TRBD1. Germline CDR1 SGHTA, CDR2 FQGNSA. Trimming took 0 bases from V and 6 from J; bases not matched to a gene: 7. The CDR3 runs to 16 residues. Here the CDR3 reads CASSLARDRGGQTQYF. CDR3 sequence (DNA): TGTGCCAGCAGCTTAGCGAGGGACAGGGGAGGGCAGACCCAGTACTTC.

The chain recombines TRBV6-9 with TRBJ2-7, with 12 positions matching TRBD1. This CDR3 has 16 residues. The germline V gene encodes CDR1 MNHGY and CDR2 SVAAGI. V dropped 4 bases and J dropped 6; count of bases not matched to a gene: 10. The DNA of the CDR3 is TGTGCCAGCAGTTTTCGAACCGGGACAGGGGGCTTCGAGCAGTACTTC. This encodes CASSFRTGTGGFEQYF.

The chain has TRBV7-9 and TRBJ1-2, with D uncertain. This CDR3 is 12 amino acids long. Germline CDR1 reads SEHNR; CDR2 reads FQNEAQ (reference sequence). Between the trimmed V and J ends, which lost 0 bases and 6 bases, there was a span of 5 bases. CDR3 DNA: TGTGCCAGCAGCTTAGCGATTGATGGCTACACCTTC. Amino acid sequence: CASSLAIDGYTF.

This clonotype was observed a few times. V and J are TRBV7-2 and TRBJ1-5, with unresolved D. Germline assignment: CDR1 SGHTA and CDR2 FQGNSA. The length of the CDR3 is 16 residues. Trimming took off 1 base at V and 2 bases at J, with 12 bases between the two ends. The CDR3 spells CASSLGRLRGNQPQHF. CDR3 sequence (DNA): TGTGCCAGCAGCTTAGGACGGCTGAGGGGCAATCAGCCCCAGCATTTT.

Notes on this clonotype: At one boundary the junction diverges from the germline segment, which might be a read error. The chain links TRBV19 to TRBJ1-1; possibly TRBD1 for D (6 bases). Germline loops: CDR1 LNHDA, CDR2 SQIVND (reference sequence). The CDR3 length is 13 residues. This CDR3 is CASSLNRDTEAFF. As DNA, the CDR3 is TGTGCCAGTAGTTTAAACCGGGACACCGAAGCTTTCTTT.

This clonotype was seen a few times. The chain carries TRBV3-1 and TRBJ2-3; D not resolved. Germline V gives CDR1 LGHDT, CDR2 YNNKEL (reference sequence). The CDR3 contains 14 residues. Trimming took off 1 base at V and 1 base at J, with 6 bases between the two ends. CDR3 region: CASSQVRRTDTQYF. DNA of the CDR3: TGTGCCAGCAGCCAAGTTAGACGCACAGATACGCAGTATTTT.

This clonotype has more than one count but fewer than ten. The V and J genes are TRBV27 and TRBJ1-2; TRBD1 is a possible D gene (5 bases). The V gene lost 8 bases and the J gene lost 5 bases, with 21 bases spanning the gap. CDR3 length: 15 amino acids. CDR1 is MNHEY, CDR2 SMNVEV, per germline (reference sequence). In DNA form, the CDR3 reads TGTGCCAGCGCTAAGGGCCGGGACTTCCGGTATGGCTACACCTTC. Its translation is CASAKGRDFRYGYTF.

This clonotype was observed many times. The chain uses TRBV28 and TRBJ2-3; 7 bases match TRBD2. Germline lookup yields CDR1 MDHEN and CDR2 SYDVKM. J gave up 0 bases and V 6 bases, and 3 bases lay outside the gene matches. The CDR3 sequence is 14 residues long. CDR3: CASRISGSTDTQYF. The CDR3 nucleotides are TGTGCCAGCAGGATTAGCGGGAGCACAGATACGCAGTATTTT.

A word on this clonotype: This clone may be a read error of a much larger clone one base away. Here the CDR3 omits its conserved ending phenylalanine or tryptophan, so a read error is the likely source. The chain uses TRBV12-3 or TRBV12-4 and TRBJ2-3, with 8 bases that match TRBD2. This CDR3 contains 16 residues. J was trimmed by 3 bases and V by 1 base; bases with no gene match: 6. CDR3 DNA sequence: TGTGCCAGCAGTTTAGAGGCTAGCGGGTTAACAGATACGCAGTATCTT. Residues: CASSLEASGLTDTQYL.